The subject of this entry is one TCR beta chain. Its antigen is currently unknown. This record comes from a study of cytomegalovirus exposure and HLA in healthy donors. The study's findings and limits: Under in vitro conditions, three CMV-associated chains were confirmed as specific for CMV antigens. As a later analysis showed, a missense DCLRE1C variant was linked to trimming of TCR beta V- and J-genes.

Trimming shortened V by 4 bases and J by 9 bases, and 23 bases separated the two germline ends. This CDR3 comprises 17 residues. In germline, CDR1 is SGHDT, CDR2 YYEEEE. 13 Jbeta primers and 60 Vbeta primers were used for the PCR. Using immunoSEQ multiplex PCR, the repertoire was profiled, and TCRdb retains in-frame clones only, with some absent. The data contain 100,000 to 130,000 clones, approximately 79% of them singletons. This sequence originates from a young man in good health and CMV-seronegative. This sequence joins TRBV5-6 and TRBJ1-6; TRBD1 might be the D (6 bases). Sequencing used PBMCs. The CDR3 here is CASSLAGGGLSGSPLHF. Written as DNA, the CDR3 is TGTGCCAGCAGCCTGGCGGGGGGCGGCTTGAGTGGTTCACCCCTCCACTTT.